This T cell receptor beta chain was observed in a study of blood T cell repertoires in COVID-19. Study in general: From the United States, Italy and Spain came samples of acute and convalescent COVID-19. T cells, B-cell-depleted T cells, or PBMCs supplied cDNA or gDNA.

Trimming removed 2 bases from V and 0 bases from J, with 16 bases in between. Germline V gene data show CDR1 as MNHNS and CDR2 as SASEGT. The CDR3 is made up of 17 amino acids. As handled by the study authors: Using reference gene primer amplification, nucleated cell counts were estimated. The method was immunoSEQ multiplex PCR; TCRdb's version includes in-frame clones alone and lacks a portion of them. That table is the source of V, J and clone size, and D and trimming were worked out from the DNA. The table lists about 210,000 clones, around three quarters of them singletons. This sequence originates from an older woman with acute or convalescent COVID-19. This rearrangement joins TRBV6-1 to TRBJ2-5, with D possibly being TRBD1 (6 bases). Sequencing was performed on peripheral blood. CDR3 region: CASSEPLRDTYQETQYF. The CDR3 DNA reads as TGTGCCAGCAGTGAACCCCTTCGGGACACGTACCAAGAGACCCAGTACTTC.